This T cell receptor (beta chain) was obtained from a study of beta chain features in type 1 diabetes. Study-level findings and limits: PCR might favor shorter templates, equally in patients and controls. The study found moderately but significantly shorter TCRB CDR3s in all four CD4+ subsets of Type 1 diabetes patients. The naive, central memory and Treg TCRB repertoires looked more alike in patients than they did in healthy donors.

The authors reverse transcribed all of the isolated RNA, so sequencing captured expressed TCRB transcripts. The assay was immunoSEQ multiplex PCR, and TCRdb's table has in-frame clones only and misses some. The sample records fewer than 300,000 clones, roughly 22% being singletons. With respect to this clone: Its target is not known.

This CDR3 region has 11 residues. Germline V CDR1 and CDR2: SQVTM, ANQGSEA. The V gene lost 7 bases and the J gene lost 4 bases, with 8 bases spanning the gap. Isolation of CD4+ naive, central memory, regulatory and stem cell-like memory cells was achieved by sorting via CD45RO/CCR7/CD25/CD127/CD95/CD27. In all sorted populations, purity surpassed 95%. This chain uses TRBV29-1 with TRBJ2-1, with a possible D match to TRBD2 (6 bases). The receptor comes from a middle-aged woman with type 1 diabetes. What was sequenced was naive CD4+ T cells from blood. DNA for the CDR3: TGCAGCGCCGGGAGTTACAATGAGCAGTTCTTC. Residues: CSAGSYNEQFF.